This T cell receptor beta chain was documented in a study of blood T cell repertoires in COVID-19. J lost 3 bases, V lost 6 bases, and 2 bases had no gene match. The CDR3 covers 13 residues. Germline V lookup: CDR1 WSHSY, CDR2 SAAADI. Data came from immunoSEQ multiplex PCR; TCRdb stores just in-frame clones and leaves some out. The sample shows roughly 90,000 clones, approximately 85% of them seen only once. This sequence originates from a woman older than 75 with COVID-19, enrolled during active disease. Sequencing was done on a sample of peripheral blood. The chain couples TRBV10-2 to TRBJ1-1, with 9 bases that match TRBD1. CDR3: CASSRQGDTEAFF. The CDR3 DNA sequence: TGCGCCAGCAGCAGACAGGGGGACACTGAAGCTTTCTTT.